This TCR beta chain was captured by sequencing in a study of cytomegalovirus exposure and HLA in healthy donors. Looking at the study overall: Genetic ancestry analysis placed 81% of the roughly 400 donors that were genotyped in the Caucasian-associated cluster.

The CDR3 is 14 residues long. The germline CDR1 and CDR2 sequences are SGHDN and FVKESK. V was trimmed by 9 bases and J by 0 bases, leaving 11 bases between them. The study sampled nominally healthy donors, though unrecorded immune exposures were likely. PCR involved 60 Vbeta and 13 Jbeta primers. Produced via immunoSEQ multiplex PCR; TCRdb's table is partial and in-frame only. This table holds about 150,000 clones, about 80% found once. Sample: PBMCs. The J gene is TRBJ1-4, the V gene TRBV14; no firm D call. This TCR was recovered from a man younger than 45 in good health and CMV-seropositive. The CDR3 DNA follows: TGTGCCAGTTCTCGGGTGGCAACTAATGAAAAACTGTTTTTT. Translating gives CASSRVATNEKLFF.